The T cell receptor beta chain described here comes from a study of blood T cell repertoires in COVID-19. Study overall: Some COVID-19 samples were acute and others convalescent; all came from the United States, Italy and Spain.

Germline assignment: CDR1 MGHRA and CDR2 YSYEKL. The CDR3 is made up of 15 amino acids. J was trimmed by 8 bases and V by 2 bases; bases with no gene match: 8. TCRdb's copy holds only in-frame clones and misses some; the assay was immunoSEQ multiplex PCR. Of 30,000 to 45,000 clones in the sample, 90% were seen once. The J gene is TRBJ2-3, the V gene TRBV4-1; 9 positions match TRBD2. The receptor's source is a human donor in a cohort sampled during active COVID-19. The specimen was peripheral blood. Here the CDR3 DNA reads TGCGCCAGCAGCCAATCGTCTAGCGGGGTTGGTACGCAGTATTTT. Protein: CASSQSSSGVGTQYF.